Listed here are 14 T cell receptor beta chains from one sample, sequenced in a study of beta chain features in type 1 diabetes. The investigators reverse transcribed all of the isolated RNA, so they sequenced expressed TCRB transcripts. Some clones are missing from TCRdb's copy, which holds only in-frame ones; the method was immunoSEQ multiplex PCR. This sample carries over 100,000 clones, roughly 40% of them seen once, and the ten largest clones take over 0.05%. Sequenced sample: stem cell memory CD4+ T cells from blood. The receptors come from a woman between 18 and 29 years old in good health.

J is TRBJ1-5 and V is TRBV9; 7 positions agree with TRBD1. There are 15 residues in the CDR3. CDR1 and CDR2 (germline): SGDLS, YYNGEE. After removal of 3 bases from V and 1 base from J, the junction contained 4 bases not matched to a gene. The CDR3 DNA follows: TGTGCCAGCAGCGAAGGGACAGTGAGCAATCAGCCCCAGCATTTT. Amino acids: CASSEGTVSNQPQHF.

V usage is TRBV6-1 and J usage is TRBJ1-2, with TRBD1 identical over 7 bases. Germline CDR1 reads MNHNS; CDR2 reads SASEGT. Trimming cost V 6 bases and J 0 bases; bases outside gene matches: 7. This CDR3 contains 15 residues. This chain's CDR3 is CASSQGGTTNYGYTF. CDR3 DNA sequence: TGTGCCAGCAGCCAGGGGGGCACCACTAACTATGGCTACACCTTC.

This sequence joins TRBV5-1 and TRBJ2-7; a weak D match, TRBD2 (6 bases). Deletions cut 4 bases from V and 5 bases from J, with 16 bases between. Germline V CDR1 and CDR2: SGHRS, YFSETQ. This CDR3 spans 14 amino acids. CDR3 sequence: CASSGAGTYDEQYF. In DNA form, the CDR3 reads TGCGCCAGCAGCGGAGCTGGGACTTACGACGAGCAGTACTTC.

The rearrangement joins TRBV7-6 to TRBJ2-7; 7 nucleotides line up with TRBD1. The germline V gene encodes CDR1 SGHVS and CDR2 FNYEAQ. With V trimmed by 2 bases and J by 6 bases, 13 bases remained unmatched. The CDR3 length is 16 residues. CDR3 DNA sequence: TGTGCCAGCAGCTTAAGTTTCGTAAGGGGGCCTCGCGAGCAGTACTTC. Its translation: CASSLSFVRGPREQYF.

This clone was observed a handful of times. The rearrangement joins TRBV11-2 to TRBJ2-2; D unclear. Germline assignment: CDR1 SGHAT and CDR2 FQNNGV. The ends were cut back, 1 base at V and 6 bases at J, with 6 bases in the middle. The CDR3 contains 13 residues. CDR3 in DNA: TGTGCCAGCAGCTTAGGTGTAGCCGGGGAGCTGTTTTTT. This translates into CASSLGVAGELFF.

The chain recombines TRBV2 with TRBJ2-1, with 7 bases lining up with TRBD1. CDR1 and CDR2 from the germline V gene are SNHLY and FYNNEI. This CDR3 has 14 residues. V gave up 2 bases and J gave up 8 bases; unmatched junction bases: 6. CDR3: CASSERGRFDEQFF. CDR3 DNA: TGTGCCAGCAGTGAAAGGGGGCGTTTCGATGAGCAGTTCTTC.

There are a few counts of this clone. The chain couples TRBV7-2 to TRBJ1-2; 11 bases match TRBD1. V was pared by 1 base and J by 3 bases, with 10 bases of the junction left unmatched. The CDR3 extends over 18 amino acids. Germline CDR1 reads SGHTA; CDR2 reads FQGNSA. CDR3 nucleotides: TGTGCCAGCAGCTTAGGCGCGGACAGGGGGCGGGTATACTATGGCTACACCTTC. Amino acids: CASSLGADRGRVYYGYTF.

This clone was picked up a small number of times. CDR3 residues: CASSATKGVQNIQYF. The CDR3 DNA reads TGTGCCAGCAGCGCCACAAAGGGAGTCCAAAACATTCAGTACTTC. V usage is TRBV7-9 and J usage is TRBJ2-4; tentatively, D is TRBD2 (5 bases). Germline lookup yields CDR1 SEHNR and CDR2 FQNEAQ (reference sequence). The ends were cut back, 5 bases at V and 5 bases at J, with 16 bases in the middle. CDR3 size: 15 residues. Drawing the rest from reference TRBV7-9 and TRBJ2-4, the complete variable domain is DTGVSQNPRHKITKRGQNVTFRCDPISEHNRLYWYRQTLGQGPEFLTYFQNEAQLEKSRLLSDRFSAERPKGSFSTLEIQRTEQGDSAMYLCASSATKGVQNIQYFGAGTRLSVL.

This sequence joins TRBV7-2 and TRBJ1-3; D remains ambiguous. Trimming took 1 base from V and 0 from J, leaving 10 bases between them. Per the germline V gene, CDR1 is SGHTA and CDR2 is FQGNSA. This CDR3 region has 16 residues. This chain's CDR3 is CASSLVPRASGNTIYF. For the CDR3, the DNA is TGTGCCAGCAGCTTAGTCCCACGCGCCTCTGGAAACACCATATATTTT.

There are a few counts of this clone. The CDR3 nucleotides are TGTGCCAGCAGGTCGGGACAGGCCCACGAGCAGTACTTC. Translated, it gives CASRSGQAHEQYF. The chain joins TRBV28 to TRBJ2-7; 8 positions match TRBD1. The CDR3 is 13 amino acids. V trimming: 6 bases; J trimming: 5 bases; junction bases outside the gene matches: 6. In germline, CDR1 is MDHEN, CDR2 SYDVKM.

As DNA, the CDR3 is TGTGCCAGCTCACCCCCGAGGGTTTTGAATGGCTACACCTTC. Its translation: CASSPPRVLNGYTF. The rearrangement uses TRBV18 and TRBJ1-2; no clear D. The CDR3 length is 14 residues. Germline CDR1 KGHSH, CDR2 LQKENI. Trimming pared 3 bases from V and 6 bases from J, leaving 14 bases between.

V and J are TRBV5-1 and TRBJ2-7; the D gene is possibly TRBD2 (5 bases). The CDR3 totals 14 residues. The V gene's germline CDR1 is SGHRS and CDR2 YFSETQ. Trimming took off 3 bases at V and 3 bases at J, with 13 bases between the two ends. The CDR3 protein is CASSSDWAGYEQYF. DNA for the CDR3: TGCGCCAGCAGCTCCGACTGGGCGGGCTACGAGCAGTACTTC.

This clone has only a few counts. V gene TRBV6-6 combines with J gene TRBJ2-2, with D possibly matching TRBD1 (6 bases). Trimming removed 6 bases at V and 5 bases at J, with 13 bases between. CDR3 length: 14 residues. Per germline, CDR1 MNHNY and CDR2 SVGAGI (reference sequence). The DNA for the CDR3 is TGTGCCAGCAGCAGACAGGACGTTACCGGGGAGCTGTTTTTT. Its protein is CASSRQDVTGELFF.

This clone has only a few counts. The J gene is TRBJ2-7, the V gene TRBV7-2, with D possibly matching TRBD2 (6 bases). V was clipped by 5 bases and J by 6 bases, with 11 bases between them. Germline CDR1 is SGHTA and CDR2 is FQGNSA. This CDR3 comprises 12 residues. CDR3 sequence (DNA): TGTGCCAGCAGCCAGGCCGGGGGCGAGCAGTACTTC. Its protein is CASSQAGGEQYF.